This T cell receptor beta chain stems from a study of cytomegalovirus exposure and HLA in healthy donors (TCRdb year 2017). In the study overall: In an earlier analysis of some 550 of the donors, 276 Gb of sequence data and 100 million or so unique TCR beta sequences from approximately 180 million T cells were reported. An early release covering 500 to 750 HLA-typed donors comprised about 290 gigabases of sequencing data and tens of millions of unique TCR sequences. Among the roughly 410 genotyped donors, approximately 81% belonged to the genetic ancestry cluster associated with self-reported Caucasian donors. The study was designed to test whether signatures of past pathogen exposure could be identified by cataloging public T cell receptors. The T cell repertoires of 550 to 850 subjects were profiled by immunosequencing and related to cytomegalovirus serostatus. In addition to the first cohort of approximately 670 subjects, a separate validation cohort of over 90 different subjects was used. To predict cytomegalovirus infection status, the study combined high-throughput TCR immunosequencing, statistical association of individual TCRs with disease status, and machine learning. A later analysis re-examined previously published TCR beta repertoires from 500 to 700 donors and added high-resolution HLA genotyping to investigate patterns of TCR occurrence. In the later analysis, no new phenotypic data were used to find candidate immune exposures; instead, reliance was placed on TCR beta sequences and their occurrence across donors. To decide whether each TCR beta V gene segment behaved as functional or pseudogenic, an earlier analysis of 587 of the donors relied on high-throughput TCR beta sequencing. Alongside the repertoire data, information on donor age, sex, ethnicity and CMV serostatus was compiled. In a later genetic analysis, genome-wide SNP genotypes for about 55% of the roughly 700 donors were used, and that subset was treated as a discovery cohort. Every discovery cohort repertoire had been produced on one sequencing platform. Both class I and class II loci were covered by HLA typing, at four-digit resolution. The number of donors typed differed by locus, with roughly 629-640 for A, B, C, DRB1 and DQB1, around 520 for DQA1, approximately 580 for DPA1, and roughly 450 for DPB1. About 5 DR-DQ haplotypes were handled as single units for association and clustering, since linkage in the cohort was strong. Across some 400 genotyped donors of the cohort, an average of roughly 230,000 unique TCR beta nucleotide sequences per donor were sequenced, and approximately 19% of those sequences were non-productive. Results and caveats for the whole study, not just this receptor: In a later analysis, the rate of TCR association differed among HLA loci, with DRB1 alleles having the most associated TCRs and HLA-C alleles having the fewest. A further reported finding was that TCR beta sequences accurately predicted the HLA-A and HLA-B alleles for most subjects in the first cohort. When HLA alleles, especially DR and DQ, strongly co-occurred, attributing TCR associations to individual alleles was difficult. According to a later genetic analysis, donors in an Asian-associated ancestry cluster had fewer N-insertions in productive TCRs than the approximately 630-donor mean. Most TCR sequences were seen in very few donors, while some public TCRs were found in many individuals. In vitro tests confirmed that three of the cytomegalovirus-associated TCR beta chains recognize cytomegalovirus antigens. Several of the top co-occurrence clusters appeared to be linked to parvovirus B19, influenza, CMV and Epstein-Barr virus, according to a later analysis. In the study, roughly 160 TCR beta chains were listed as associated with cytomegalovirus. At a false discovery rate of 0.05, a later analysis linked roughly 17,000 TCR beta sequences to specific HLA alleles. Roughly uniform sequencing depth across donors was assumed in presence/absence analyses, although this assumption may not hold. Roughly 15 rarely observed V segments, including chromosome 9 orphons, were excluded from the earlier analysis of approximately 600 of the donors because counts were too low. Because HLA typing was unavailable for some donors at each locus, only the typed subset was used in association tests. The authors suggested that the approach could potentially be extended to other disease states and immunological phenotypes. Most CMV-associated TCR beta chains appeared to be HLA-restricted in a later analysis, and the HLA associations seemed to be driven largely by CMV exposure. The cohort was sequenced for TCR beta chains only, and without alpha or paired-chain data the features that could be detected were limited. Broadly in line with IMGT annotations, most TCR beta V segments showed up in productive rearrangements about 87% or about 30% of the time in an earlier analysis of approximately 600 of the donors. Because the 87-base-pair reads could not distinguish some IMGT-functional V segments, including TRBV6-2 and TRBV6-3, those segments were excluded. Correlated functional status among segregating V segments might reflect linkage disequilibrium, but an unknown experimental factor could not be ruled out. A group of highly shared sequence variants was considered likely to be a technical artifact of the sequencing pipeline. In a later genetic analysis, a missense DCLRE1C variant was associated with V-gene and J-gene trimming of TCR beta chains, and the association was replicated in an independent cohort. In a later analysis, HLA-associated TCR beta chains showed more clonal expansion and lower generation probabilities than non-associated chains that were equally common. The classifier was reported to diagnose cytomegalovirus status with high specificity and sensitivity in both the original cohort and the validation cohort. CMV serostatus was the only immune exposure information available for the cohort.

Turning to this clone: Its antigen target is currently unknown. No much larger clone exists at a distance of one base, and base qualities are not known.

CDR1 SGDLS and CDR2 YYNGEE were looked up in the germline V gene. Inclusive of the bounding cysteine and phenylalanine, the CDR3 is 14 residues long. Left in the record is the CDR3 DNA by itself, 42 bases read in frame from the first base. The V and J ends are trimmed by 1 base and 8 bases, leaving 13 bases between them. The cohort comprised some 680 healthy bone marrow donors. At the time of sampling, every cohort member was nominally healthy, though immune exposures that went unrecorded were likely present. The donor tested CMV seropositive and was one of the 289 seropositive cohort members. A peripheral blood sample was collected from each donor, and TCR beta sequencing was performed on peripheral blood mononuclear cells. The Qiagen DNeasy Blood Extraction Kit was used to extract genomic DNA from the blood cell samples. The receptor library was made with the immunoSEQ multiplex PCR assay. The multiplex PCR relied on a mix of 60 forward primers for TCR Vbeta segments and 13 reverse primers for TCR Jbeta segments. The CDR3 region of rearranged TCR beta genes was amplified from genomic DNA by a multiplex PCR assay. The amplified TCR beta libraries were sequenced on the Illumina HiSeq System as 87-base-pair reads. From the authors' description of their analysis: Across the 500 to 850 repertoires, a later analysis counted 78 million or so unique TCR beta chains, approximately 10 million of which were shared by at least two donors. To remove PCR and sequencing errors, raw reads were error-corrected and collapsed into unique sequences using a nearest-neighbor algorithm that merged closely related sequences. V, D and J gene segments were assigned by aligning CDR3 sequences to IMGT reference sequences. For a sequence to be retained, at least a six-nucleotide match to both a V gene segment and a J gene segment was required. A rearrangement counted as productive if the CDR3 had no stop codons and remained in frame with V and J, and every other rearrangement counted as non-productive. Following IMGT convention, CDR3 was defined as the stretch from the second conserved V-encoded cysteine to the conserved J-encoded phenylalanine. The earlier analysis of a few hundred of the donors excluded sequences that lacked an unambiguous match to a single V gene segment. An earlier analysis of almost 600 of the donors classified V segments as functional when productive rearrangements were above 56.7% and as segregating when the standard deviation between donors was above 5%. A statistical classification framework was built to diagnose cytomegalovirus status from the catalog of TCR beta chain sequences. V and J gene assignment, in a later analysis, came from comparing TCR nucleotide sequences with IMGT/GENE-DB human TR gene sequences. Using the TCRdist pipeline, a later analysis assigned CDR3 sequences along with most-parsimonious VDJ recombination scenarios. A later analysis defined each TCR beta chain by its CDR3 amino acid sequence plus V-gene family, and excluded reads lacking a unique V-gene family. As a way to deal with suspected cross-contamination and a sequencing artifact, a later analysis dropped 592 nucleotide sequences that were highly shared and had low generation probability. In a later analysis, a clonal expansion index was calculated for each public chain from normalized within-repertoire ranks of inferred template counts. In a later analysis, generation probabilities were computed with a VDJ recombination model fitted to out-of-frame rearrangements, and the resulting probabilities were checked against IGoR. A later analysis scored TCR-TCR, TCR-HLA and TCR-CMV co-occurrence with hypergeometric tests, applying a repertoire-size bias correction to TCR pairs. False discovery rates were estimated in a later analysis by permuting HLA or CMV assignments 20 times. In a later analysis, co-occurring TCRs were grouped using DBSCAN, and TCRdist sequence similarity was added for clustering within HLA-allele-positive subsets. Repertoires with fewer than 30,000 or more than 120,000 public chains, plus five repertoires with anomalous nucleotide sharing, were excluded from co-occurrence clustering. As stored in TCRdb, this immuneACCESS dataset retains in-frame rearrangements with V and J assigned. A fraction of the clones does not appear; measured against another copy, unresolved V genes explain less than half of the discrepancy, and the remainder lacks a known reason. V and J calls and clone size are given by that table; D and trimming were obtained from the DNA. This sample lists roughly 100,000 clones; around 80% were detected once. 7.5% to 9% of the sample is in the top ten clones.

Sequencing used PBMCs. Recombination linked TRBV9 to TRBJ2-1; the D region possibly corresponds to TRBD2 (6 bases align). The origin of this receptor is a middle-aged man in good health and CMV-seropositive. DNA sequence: TGTGCCAGCAGCGTATACAGCGGAGGGGATGAGCAGTTCTTC. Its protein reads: CASSVYSGGDEQFF.